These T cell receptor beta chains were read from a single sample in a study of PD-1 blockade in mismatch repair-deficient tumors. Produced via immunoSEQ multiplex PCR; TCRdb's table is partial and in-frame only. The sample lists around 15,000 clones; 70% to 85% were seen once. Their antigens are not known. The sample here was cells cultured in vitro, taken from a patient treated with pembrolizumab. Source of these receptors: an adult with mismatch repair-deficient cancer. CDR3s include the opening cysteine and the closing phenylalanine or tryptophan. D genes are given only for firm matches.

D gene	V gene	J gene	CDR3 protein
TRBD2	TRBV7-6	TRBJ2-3	CASSTGGGDTQYF
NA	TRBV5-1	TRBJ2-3	CASLRGGSTDTQYF
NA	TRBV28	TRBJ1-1	CASSLGTGTEAFF
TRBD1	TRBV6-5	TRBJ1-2	CASSLTGNYGYTF
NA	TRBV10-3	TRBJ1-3	CAIGSAGSGNTIYF
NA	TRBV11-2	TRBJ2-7	CASSFVQGRRREQYF
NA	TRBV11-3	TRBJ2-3	CASSLLASTDTQYF
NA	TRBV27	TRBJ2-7	CASSTGLSKEQYF
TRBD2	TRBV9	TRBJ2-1	CASSVDGRERGKQFF
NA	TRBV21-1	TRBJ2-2	CASSNGQRGELFF
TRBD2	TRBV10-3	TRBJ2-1	CAIREREGGEQFF
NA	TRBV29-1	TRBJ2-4	CSVRVGRNIQYF
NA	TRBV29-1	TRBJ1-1	CSVRREAEAFF
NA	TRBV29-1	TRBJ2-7	CSARTDSYEQYF
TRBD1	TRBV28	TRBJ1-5	CASSNYRGSQPQHF
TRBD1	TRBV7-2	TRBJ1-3	CASSLAGQGAAGGNTIYF
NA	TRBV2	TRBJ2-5	CASSVNRADVETQYF
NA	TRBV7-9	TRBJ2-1	CASSHSFNEQFF
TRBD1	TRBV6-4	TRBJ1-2	CASSDSGQGNYGYTF
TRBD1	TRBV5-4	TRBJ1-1	CASSGPGTGLTEAFF
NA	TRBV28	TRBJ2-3	CASREQGYLRTDTQYF
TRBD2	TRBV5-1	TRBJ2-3	CASGVAGETDTQYF
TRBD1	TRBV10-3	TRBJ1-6	CAISAGPGQGTESPLHF
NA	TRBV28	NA	CASRNKKLYEQYF